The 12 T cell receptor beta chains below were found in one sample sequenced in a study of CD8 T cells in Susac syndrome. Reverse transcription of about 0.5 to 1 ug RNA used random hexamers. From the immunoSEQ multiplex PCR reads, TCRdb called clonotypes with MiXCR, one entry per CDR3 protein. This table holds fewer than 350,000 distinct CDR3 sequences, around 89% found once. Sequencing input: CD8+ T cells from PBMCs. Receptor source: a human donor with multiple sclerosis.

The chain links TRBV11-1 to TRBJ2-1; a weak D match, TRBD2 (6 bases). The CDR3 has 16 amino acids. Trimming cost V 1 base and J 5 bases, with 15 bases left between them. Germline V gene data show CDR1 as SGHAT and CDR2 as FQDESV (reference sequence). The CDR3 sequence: CASSLGAGTWNNEQFF. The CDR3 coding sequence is TGTGCCAGCAGCTTAGGTGCGGGAACCTGGAACAATGAGCAGTTCTTC.

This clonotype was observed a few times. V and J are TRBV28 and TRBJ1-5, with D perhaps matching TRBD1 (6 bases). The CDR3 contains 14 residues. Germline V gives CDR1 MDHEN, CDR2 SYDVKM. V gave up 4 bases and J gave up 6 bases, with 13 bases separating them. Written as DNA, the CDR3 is TGTGCCAGCAGTTGGGGGCAAGGGGTTCAGCCCCAGCATTTT. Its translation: CASSWGQGVQPQHF.

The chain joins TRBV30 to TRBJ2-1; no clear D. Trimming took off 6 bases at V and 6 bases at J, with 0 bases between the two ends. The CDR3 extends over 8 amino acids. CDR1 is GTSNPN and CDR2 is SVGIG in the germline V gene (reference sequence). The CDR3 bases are TGTGCCTGCAATGAGCAGTTCTTC. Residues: CACNEQFF.

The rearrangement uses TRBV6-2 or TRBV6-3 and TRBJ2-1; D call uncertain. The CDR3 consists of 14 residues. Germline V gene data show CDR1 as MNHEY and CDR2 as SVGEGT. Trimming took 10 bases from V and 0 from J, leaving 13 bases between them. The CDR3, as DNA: TGTGCCACCCTCTTAGGCGGCTCCTACAATGAGCAGTTCTTC. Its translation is CATLLGGSYNEQFF.

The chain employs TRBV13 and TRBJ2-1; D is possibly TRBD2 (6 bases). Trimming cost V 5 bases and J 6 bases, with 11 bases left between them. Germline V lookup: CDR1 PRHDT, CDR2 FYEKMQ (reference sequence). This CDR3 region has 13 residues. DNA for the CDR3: TGTGCCAGCAGCCCCTCTAGCGCCAATGAGCAGTTCTTC. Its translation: CASSPSSANEQFF.

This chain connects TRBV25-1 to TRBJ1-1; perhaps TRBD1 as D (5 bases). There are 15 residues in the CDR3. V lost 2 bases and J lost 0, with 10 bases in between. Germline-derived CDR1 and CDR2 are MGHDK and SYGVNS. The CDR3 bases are TGTGCCAGCAGTGAAGGGGCGGGGGTGAACACTGAAGCTTTCTTT. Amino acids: CASSEGAGVNTEAFF.

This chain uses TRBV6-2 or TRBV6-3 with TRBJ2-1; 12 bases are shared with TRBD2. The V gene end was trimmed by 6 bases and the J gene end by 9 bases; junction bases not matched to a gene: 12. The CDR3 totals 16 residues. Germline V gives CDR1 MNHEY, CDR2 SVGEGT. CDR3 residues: CASSLGLAGTSAEQFF. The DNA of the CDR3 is TGTGCCAGCAGCCTCGGACTAGCGGGAACATCCGCTGAGCAGTTCTTC.

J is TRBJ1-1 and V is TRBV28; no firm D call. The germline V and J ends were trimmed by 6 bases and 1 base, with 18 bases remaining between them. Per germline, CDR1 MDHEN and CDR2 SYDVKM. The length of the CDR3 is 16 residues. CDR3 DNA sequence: TGTGCCAGCAGCCGACACGACCAACGAGAGAACACTGAAGCTTTCTTT. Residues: CASSRHDQRENTEAFF. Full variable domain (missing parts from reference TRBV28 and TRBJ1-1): DVKVTQSSRYLVKRTGEKVFLECVQDMDHENMFWYRQDPGLGLRLIYFSYDVKMKEKGDIPEGYSVSREKKERFSLILESASTNQTSMYLCASSRHDQRENTEAFFGQGTRLTVV.

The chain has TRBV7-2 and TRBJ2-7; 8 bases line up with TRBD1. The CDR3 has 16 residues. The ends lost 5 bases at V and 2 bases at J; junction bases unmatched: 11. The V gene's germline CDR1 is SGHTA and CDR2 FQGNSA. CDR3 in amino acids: CASSQRRDRRTYEQYF. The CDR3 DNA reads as TGTGCCAGCAGCCAGCGCCGGGACAGGAGAACCTACGAGCAGTACTTC.

The CDR3 nucleotides read TGTGCCAGCAGCTTAGCTTGGGCGGGAGGGCACCCAAACATTCAGTACTTC. Protein sequence: CASSLAWAGGHPNIQYF. This chain connects TRBV7-2 to TRBJ2-4, with TRBD2 identical over 9 bases. The germline V gene has CDR1 SGHTA and CDR2 FQGNSA. Losses at the gene ends were 0 bases for V and 6 bases for J; bases not matched to a gene: 9. The CDR3 is 17 amino acids.

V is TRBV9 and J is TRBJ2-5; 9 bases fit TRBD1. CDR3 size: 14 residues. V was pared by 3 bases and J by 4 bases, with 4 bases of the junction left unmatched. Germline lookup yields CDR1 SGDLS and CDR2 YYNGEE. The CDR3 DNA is TGTGCCAGCAGCGGATACAGGGGGCTAGAGACCCAGTACTTC. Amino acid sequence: CASSGYRGLETQYF.

CDR3 protein: CASSTGQGGTEAFF. In nucleotides, the CDR3 is TGTGCCAGCAGCACGGGACAAGGTGGCACTGAAGCTTTCTTT. The chain recombines TRBV7-3 with TRBJ1-1; weak D call: TRBD1 (6 bases). Between the trimmed V and J ends, which lost 5 bases and 4 bases, there was a span of 14 bases. The CDR3 has 14 residues. The germline gives CDR1 SGHTA, CDR2 FQGTGA.